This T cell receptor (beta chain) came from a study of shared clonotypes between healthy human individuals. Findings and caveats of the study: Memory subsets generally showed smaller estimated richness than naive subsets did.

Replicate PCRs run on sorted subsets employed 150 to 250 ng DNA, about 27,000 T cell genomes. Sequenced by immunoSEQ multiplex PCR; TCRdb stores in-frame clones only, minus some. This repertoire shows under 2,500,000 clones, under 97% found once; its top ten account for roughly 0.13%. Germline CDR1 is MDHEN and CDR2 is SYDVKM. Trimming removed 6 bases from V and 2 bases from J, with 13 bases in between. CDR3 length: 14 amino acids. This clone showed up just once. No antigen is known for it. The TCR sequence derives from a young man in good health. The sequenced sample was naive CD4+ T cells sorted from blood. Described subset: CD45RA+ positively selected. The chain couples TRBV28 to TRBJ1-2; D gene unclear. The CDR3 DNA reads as TGTGCCAGCAGCCCGGACGGATTAAACTATGGCTACACCTTC. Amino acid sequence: CASSPDGLNYGYTF.